Below are 2 T cell receptor beta chains sequenced from a single sample in a study of T cell clonotyping in hematopoietic cell transplantation. Profiling relied on immunoSEQ multiplex PCR, and the TCRdb table lists in-frame clones only, not all of them. Among 5,500 to 8,500 clones, 90% to 96% were seen once, and the ten largest hold 0.4% to 0.55%. The sequences come from PBMCs, collected 30 days after allogeneic stem cell transplant. The receptors were gathered from a male patient in his thirties or forties who had an allogeneic stem cell transplant from a related donor, so the T cells may come from the graft donor. Some clones in this sample may be carry-over from other donors' samples.

The CDR3 protein is CSVEAGWNQPQHF. As DNA, the CDR3 is TGCAGCGTTGAAGCGGGGTGGAATCAGCCCCAGCATTTT. This rearrangement joins TRBV29-1 to TRBJ1-5; D remains unclear. V dropped 1 base and J dropped 4 bases, with 8 bases sitting between them. The CDR3 loop spans 13 amino acids. CDR1 is SQVTM and CDR2 is ANQGSEA in the germline V gene.

The V call is TRBV30, the J call TRBJ2-1, with D possibly matching TRBD1 (5 bases). CDR3 length: 11 amino acids. The V gene's germline CDR1 is GTSNPN and CDR2 SVGIG (reference sequence). Trimming shortened V by 0 bases and J by 10 bases, and 7 bases separated the two germline ends. DNA of the CDR3: TGTGCCTGGAGTGTAGGGGCCGAGCAGTTCTTC. Amino acids: CAWSVGAEQFF.